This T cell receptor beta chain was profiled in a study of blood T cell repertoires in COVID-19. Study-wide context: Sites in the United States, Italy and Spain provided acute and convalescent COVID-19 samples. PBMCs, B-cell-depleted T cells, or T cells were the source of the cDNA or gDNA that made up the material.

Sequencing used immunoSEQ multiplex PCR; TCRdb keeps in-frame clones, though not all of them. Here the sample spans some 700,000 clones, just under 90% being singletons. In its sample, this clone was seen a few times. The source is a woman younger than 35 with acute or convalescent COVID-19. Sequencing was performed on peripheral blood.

The CDR3 DNA reads TGTGCCAGCTCACCACGGGGCCAGATTAATTCACCCCTCCACTTT. Amino acid sequence: CASSPRGQINSPLHF. The chain uses TRBV18 and TRBJ1-6; weak D call: TRBD1 (5 bases). Trimming removed 1 base from V and 6 bases from J, with 10 bases in between. CDR1 is KGHSH, CDR2 LQKENI, per germline. There are 15 residues in the CDR3.